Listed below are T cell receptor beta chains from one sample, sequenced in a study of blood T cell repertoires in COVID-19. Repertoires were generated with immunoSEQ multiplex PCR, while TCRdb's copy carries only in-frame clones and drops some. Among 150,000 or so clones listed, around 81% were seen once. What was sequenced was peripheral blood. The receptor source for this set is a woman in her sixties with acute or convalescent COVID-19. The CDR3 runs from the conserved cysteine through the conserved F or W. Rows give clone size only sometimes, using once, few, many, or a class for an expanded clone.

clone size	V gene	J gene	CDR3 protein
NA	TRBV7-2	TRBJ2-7	CASSLVAGGSSYEQYF
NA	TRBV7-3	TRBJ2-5	CASSSLPLSETQYF
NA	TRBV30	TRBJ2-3	CAWGRVGGMDPQYF
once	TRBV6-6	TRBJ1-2	CASSYSETGAYGYTF
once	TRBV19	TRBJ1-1	CASSPGTGGGTEAFF
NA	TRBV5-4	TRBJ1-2	CASSFRAGDYGYTF
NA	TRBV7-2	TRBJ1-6	CASSQDQAPLHF
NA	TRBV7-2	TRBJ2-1	CASSLFGVNEQFF
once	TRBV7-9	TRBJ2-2	CASRPAAGGMNTGELFF
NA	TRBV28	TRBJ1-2	CASTIQGAIGYTF
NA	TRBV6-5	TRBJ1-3	CASRTLSGSGNTIYF
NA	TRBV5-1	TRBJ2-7	CASSLTGNADEQYF
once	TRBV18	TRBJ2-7	CASSPQGQGGYEQYF
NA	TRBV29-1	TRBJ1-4	CSVEEGSQGHEKLFF
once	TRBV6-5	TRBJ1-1	CASTRTGYTEAFF
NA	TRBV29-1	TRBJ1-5	CSARTGDGQPQHF
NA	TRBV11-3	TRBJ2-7	CASSLDRGIYEQYF
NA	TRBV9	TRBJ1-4	CASSVGRGRREKLFF
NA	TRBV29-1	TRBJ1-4	CSVGGVTGGLQNEKLFF
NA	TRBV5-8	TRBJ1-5	CASSLHNQPQHF